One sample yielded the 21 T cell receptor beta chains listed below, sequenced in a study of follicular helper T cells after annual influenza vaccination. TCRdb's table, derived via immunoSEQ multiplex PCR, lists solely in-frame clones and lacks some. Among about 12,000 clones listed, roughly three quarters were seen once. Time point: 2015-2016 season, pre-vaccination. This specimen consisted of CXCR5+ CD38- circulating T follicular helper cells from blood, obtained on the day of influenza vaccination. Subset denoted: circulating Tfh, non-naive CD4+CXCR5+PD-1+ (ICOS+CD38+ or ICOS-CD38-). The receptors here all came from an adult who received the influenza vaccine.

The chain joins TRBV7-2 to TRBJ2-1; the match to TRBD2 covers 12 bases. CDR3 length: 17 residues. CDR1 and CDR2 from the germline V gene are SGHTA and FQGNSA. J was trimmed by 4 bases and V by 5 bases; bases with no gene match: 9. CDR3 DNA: TGTGCCAGCAGCGTGGGATCTAGCGGGGGGGCGTACAATGAGCAGTTCTTC. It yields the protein CASSVGSSGGAYNEQFF. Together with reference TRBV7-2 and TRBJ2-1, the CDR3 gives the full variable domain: GAGVSQSPSNKVTEKGKDVELRCDPISGHTALYWYRQSLGQGLEFLIYFQGNSAPDKSGLPSDRFSAERTGGSVSTLTIQRTQQEDSAVYLCASSVGSSGGAYNEQFFGPGTRLTVL.

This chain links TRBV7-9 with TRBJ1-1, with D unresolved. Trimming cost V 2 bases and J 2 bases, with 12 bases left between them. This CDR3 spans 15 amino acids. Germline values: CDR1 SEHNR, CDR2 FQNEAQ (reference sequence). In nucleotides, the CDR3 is TGTGCCAGCAGCTTATCTTCGACACTTAACACTGAAGCTTTCTTT. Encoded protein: CASSLSSTLNTEAFF.

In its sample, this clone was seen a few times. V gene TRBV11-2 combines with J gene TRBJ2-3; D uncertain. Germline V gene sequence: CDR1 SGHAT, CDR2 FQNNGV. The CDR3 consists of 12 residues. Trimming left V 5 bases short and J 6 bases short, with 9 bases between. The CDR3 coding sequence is TGTGCCAGCAGCCCTAGTCGGGATACGCAGTATTTT. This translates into CASSPSRDTQYF.

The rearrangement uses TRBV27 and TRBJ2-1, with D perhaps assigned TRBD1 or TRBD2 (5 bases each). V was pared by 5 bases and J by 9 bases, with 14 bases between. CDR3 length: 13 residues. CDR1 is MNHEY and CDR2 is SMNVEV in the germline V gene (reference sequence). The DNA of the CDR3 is TGTGCCAGCAGTCCGGGACCCGCACGTGAGCAGTTCTTC. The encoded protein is CASSPGPAREQFF.

CDR3: CASSYYAQGYEQYF. CDR3 nucleotides: TGTGCCAGCAGTTATTATGCACAGGGATACGAGCAGTACTTC. The chain has TRBV6-5 and TRBJ2-7; D may be TRBD1 (6 bases). This CDR3 has 14 amino acids. Trimming pared 3 bases from V and 4 bases from J, leaving 13 bases between. The germline CDR1 and CDR2 sequences are MNHEY and SVGAGI.

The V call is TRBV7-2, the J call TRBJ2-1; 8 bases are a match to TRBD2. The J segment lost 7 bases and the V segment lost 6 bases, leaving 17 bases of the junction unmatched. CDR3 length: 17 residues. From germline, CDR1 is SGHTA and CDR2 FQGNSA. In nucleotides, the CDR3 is TGTGCCAGCAGTCACCCAGGGACTAGATTGATTGGGAATGAGCAGTTCTTC. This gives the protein CASSHPGTRLIGNEQFF. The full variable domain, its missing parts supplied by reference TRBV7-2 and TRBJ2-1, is GAGVSQSPSNKVTEKGKDVELRCDPISGHTALYWYRQSLGQGLEFLIYFQGNSAPDKSGLPSDRFSAERTGGSVSTLTIQRTQQEDSAVYLCASSHPGTRLIGNEQFFGPGTRLTVL.

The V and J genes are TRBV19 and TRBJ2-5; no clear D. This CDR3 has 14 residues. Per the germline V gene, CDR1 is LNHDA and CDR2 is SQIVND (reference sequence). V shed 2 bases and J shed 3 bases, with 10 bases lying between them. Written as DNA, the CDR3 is TGTGCCAGTAGTATACCAGGTGGAGAAGAGACCCAGTACTTC. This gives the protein CASSIPGGEETQYF. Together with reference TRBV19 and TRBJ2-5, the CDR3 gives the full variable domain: DGGITQSPKYLFRKEGQNVTLSCEQNLNHDAMYWYRQDPGQGLRLIYYSQIVNDFQKGDIAEGYSVSREKKESFPLTVTSAQKNPTAFYLCASSIPGGEETQYFGPGTRLLVL.

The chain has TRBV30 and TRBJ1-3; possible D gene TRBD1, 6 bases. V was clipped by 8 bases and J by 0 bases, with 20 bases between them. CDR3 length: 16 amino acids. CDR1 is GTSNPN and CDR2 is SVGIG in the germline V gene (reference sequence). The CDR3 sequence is CARGGAGVSSGNTIYF. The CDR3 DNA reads TGTGCCCGGGGAGGTGCAGGGGTTAGCTCTGGAAACACCATATATTTT.

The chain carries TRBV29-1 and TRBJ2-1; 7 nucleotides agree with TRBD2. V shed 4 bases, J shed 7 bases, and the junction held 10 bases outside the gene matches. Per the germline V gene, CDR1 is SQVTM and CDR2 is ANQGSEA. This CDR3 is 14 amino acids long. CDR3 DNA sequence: TGCAGCGTTGCTCGCTCTCTAGCGGAAAATGAGCAGTTCTTC. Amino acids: CSVARSLAENEQFF.

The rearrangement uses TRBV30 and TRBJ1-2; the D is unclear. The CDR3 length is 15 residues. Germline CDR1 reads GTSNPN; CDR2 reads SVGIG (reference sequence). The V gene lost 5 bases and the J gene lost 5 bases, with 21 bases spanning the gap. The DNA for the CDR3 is TGTGCCTGGGGGTTTCGTATGGGCATGGAGTATGGCTACACCTTC. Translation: CAWGFRMGMEYGYTF.

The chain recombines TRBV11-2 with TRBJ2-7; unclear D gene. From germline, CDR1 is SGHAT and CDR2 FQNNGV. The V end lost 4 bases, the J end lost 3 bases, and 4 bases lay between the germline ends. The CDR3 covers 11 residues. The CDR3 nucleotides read TGTGCCAGCAGCTCCCTCTACGAGCAGTACTTC. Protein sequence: CASSSLYEQYF.

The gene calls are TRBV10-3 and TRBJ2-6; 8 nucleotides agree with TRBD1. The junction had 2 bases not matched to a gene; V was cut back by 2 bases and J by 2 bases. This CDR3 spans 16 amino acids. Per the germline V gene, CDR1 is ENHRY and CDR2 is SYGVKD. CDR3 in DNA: TGTGCCATCAGTGAGAGGGACAGGACTGGGGCCAACGTCCTGACTTTC. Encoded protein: CAISERDRTGANVLTF.

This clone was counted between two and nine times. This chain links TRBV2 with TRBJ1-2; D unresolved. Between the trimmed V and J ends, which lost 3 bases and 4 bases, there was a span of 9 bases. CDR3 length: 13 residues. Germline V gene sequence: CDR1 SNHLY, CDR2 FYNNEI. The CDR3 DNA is TGTGCCAGCAGTGAGGGCGTCGGCTATGGCTACACCTTC. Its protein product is CASSEGVGYGYTF. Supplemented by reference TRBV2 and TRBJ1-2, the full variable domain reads EPEVTQTPSHQVTQMGQEVILRCVPISNHLYFYWYRQILGQKVEFLVSFYNNEISEKSEIFDDQFSVERPDGSNFTLKIRSTKLEDSAMYFCASSEGVGYGYTFGSGTRLTVV.

The CDR3 protein is CASSPLARGEKTQYF. CDR3 coding DNA: TGTGCCAGCAGCCCCCTTGCGCGGGGGGAGAAGACCCAGTACTTC. The V call is TRBV7-6, the J call TRBJ2-5; TRBD2 matches at 8 bases. V lost 5 bases, J lost 6 bases, and 11 bases stayed unmatched. The germline V gene encodes CDR1 SGHVS and CDR2 FNYEAQ. CDR3 length equals 15 residues. Full variable domain (rest looked up from reference TRBV7-6 and TRBJ2-5): GAGVSQSPRYKVTKRGQDVALRCDPISGHVSLYWYRQALGQGPEFLTYFNYEAQQDKSGLPNDRFSAERPEGSISTLTIQRTEQRDSAMYRCASSPLARGEKTQYFGPGTRLLVL.

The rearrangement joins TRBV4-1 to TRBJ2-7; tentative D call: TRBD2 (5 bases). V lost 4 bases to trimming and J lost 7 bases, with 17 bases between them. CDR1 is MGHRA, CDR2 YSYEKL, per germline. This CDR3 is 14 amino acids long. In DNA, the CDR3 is TGCGCCAGCAGCCCGGAAGGGCGGGCCCGGGAGCAGTACTTC. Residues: CASSPEGRAREQYF.

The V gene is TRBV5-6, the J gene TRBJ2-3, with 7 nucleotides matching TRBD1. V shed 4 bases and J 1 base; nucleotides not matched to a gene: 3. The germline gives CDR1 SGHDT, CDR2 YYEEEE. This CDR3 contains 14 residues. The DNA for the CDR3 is TGTGCCAGCAGCCCAACAGGGGGCACAGATACGCAGTATTTT. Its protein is CASSPTGGTDTQYF.

The CDR3 nucleotides are TGTGCCAGTAGTATGAGGGGCTCCTACGAGCAGTACTTC. It translates to CASSMRGSYEQYF. The chain links TRBV19 to TRBJ2-7, with D perhaps matching TRBD1 or TRBD2 (5 bases each). The ends were cut back, 3 bases at V and 0 bases at J, with 6 bases in the middle. The CDR3 runs 13 residues. Germline V gives CDR1 LNHDA, CDR2 SQIVND (reference sequence).

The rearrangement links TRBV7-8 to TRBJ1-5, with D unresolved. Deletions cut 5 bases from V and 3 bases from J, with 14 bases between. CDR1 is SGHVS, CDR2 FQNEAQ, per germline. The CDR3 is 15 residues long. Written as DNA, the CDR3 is TGTGCCAGCAGCCCAGGCCGGCAGGCCAATCAGCCCCAGCATTTT. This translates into CASSPGRQANQPQHF.

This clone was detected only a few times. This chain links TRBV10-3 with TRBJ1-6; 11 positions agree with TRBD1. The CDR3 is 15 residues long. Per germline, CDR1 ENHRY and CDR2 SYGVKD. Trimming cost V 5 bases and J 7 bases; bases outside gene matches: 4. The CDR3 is CAISPRDRGNSPLHF. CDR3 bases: TGTGCCATCAGTCCCCGGGACAGGGGGAATTCACCCCTCCACTTT.

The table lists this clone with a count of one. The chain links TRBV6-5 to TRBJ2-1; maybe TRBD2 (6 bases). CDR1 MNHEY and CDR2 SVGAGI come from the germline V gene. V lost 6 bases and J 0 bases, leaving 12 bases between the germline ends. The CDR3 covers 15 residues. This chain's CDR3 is CASSLASVSYNEQFF. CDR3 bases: TGTGCCAGCAGCCTCGCTAGCGTCTCCTACAATGAGCAGTTCTTC.

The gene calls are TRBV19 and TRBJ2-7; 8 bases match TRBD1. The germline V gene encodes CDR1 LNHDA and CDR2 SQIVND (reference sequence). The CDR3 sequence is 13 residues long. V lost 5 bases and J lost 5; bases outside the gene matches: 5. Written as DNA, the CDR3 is TGTGCCAGTAGTCTCGGACAGGGAGACGAGCAGTACTTC. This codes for CASSLGQGDEQYF.